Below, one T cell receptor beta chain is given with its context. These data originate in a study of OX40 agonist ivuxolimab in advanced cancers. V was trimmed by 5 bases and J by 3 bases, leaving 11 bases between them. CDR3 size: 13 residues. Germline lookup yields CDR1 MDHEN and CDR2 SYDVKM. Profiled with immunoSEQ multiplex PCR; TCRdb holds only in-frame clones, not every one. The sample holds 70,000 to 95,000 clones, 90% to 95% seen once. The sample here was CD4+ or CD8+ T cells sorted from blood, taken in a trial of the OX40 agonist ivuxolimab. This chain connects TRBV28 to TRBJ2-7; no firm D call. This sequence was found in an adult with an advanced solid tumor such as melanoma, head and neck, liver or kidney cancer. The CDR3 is CASSPGPFYEQYF. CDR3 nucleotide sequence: TGTGCCAGCAGTCCCGGGCCATTCTACGAGCAGTACTTC. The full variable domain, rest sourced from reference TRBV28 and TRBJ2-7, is DVKVTQSSRYLVKRTGEKVFLECVQDMDHENMFWYRQDPGLGLRLIYFSYDVKMKEKGDIPEGYSVSREKKERFSLILESASTNQTSMYLCASSPGPFYEQYFGPGTRLTVT.